These 27 T cell receptor beta chains were sequenced from one sample in a study of cytomegalovirus exposure and HLA in healthy donors. The PCR had 60 Vbeta and 13 Jbeta primers. Repertoires were generated with immunoSEQ multiplex PCR, while TCRdb's copy carries only in-frame clones and drops some. The table lists under 200,000 clones, roughly 80% of them singletons, with 4.5% in the top ten. Sequenced material: PBMCs. These receptor sequences come from a woman aged 45-59 years in good health and CMV-seropositive.

This chain uses TRBV28 with TRBJ2-1; TRBD2 aligns across 9 bases. Per the germline V gene, CDR1 is MDHEN and CDR2 is SYDVKM. The CDR3 covers 15 residues. V shed 6 bases, J shed 0 bases, and the junction held 3 bases outside the gene matches. CDR3 region: CASSLTSGSYNEQFF. The CDR3 DNA reads TGTGCCAGCAGCCTGACTAGCGGCTCCTACAATGAGCAGTTCTTC.

The chain is built from TRBV4-1 and TRBJ2-1; tentatively, D is TRBD2 (6 bases). V was pared by 4 bases and J by 3 bases, with 13 bases between. Per germline, CDR1 MGHRA and CDR2 YSYEKL. This CDR3 has 15 amino acids. The chain's CDR3 is CASSPIRDFYNEQFF. In DNA form, the CDR3 reads TGCGCCAGCAGCCCCATCCGGGACTTCTACAATGAGCAGTTCTTC.

The rearrangement uses TRBV6-1 and TRBJ1-3; the D gene is possibly TRBD1 (6 bases). V was cut by 8 bases and J by 4 bases, with 9 bases left in between. The CDR3 consists of 12 residues. Germline V gene lookup returns CDR1 MNHNS and CDR2 SASEGT. Here the CDR3 DNA reads TGTGCCAGCGGACAGCTCGGAAACACCATATATTTT. It codes for CASGQLGNTIYF.

The rearrangement links TRBV7-8 to TRBJ1-2, with 8 bases identical to TRBD1. The CDR3 has 16 residues. Per the germline V gene, CDR1 is SGHVS and CDR2 is FQNEAQ. V trimming: 5 bases; J trimming: 4 bases; junction bases outside the gene matches: 12. The CDR3 DNA sequence: TGTGCCAGCAGCCCCAGGACAGGGCCCTCTCCCTATGGCTACACCTTC. Encoded protein: CASSPRTGPSPYGYTF.

V usage is TRBV5-1 and J usage is TRBJ2-6; the match to TRBD2 covers 7 bases. V gave up 4 bases and J gave up 0 bases; unmatched junction bases: 1. The CDR3 loop spans 15 amino acids. Germline V CDR1 and CDR2: SGHRS, YFSETQ. CDR3 in amino acids: CASSGGGSGANVLTF. The CDR3 DNA reads as TGCGCCAGCAGCGGGGGGGGCTCTGGGGCCAACGTCCTGACTTTC.

This clone was picked up a small number of times. The rearrangement joins TRBV7-9 to TRBJ1-1, with D maybe TRBD1 (5 bases). CDR3 length: 16 amino acids. V lost 4 bases, J lost 5 bases, and 20 bases lay in between. CDR1 and CDR2 (germline): SEHNR, FQNEAQ (reference sequence). The CDR3 DNA sequence: TGTGCCAGCAGCTCACTGCTTACTTTAAAGGGGACTGAAGCTTTCTTT. Amino acids: CASSSLLTLKGTEAFF.

The rearrangement uses TRBV4-1 and TRBJ2-7, with D unclear. Germline assignment: CDR1 MGHRA and CDR2 YSYEKL. The CDR3 has 12 amino acids. Trimming took off 2 bases at V and 6 bases at J, with 8 bases between the two ends. The CDR3 here is CASSQPAGEQYF. CDR3 nucleotides: TGCGCCAGCAGCCAACCAGCAGGCGAGCAGTACTTC.

V is TRBV27 and J is TRBJ2-7; weak D call: TRBD2 (5 bases). Germline CDR1 MNHEY, CDR2 SMNVEV (reference sequence). The CDR3 is made up of 16 amino acids. With 2 bases removed from V and 4 bases from J, the gap between germline ends came to 18 bases. CDR3: CASSLEYEGSQYEQYF. CDR3 sequence (DNA): TGTGCCAGCAGTTTAGAGTATGAGGGTTCACAATACGAGCAGTACTTC.

The chain combines TRBV5-4 with TRBJ2-7, with D tentatively TRBD2 (5 bases). CDR3 length: 14 amino acids. Trimming shortened V by 3 bases and J by 9 bases, and 19 bases separated the two germline ends. CDR1 and CDR2 from the germline V gene are SGHNT and YYREEE (reference sequence). CDR3 in DNA: TGTGCCAGCAGCTCAACCGGGGAAGCGATTGGGCAGTACTTC. It translates to CASSSTGEAIGQYF.

V gene TRBV7-2 combines with J gene TRBJ2-3; D is uncertain. Germline CDR1 reads SGHTA; CDR2 reads FQGNSA. The CDR3 is made up of 15 amino acids. Trimming pared 5 bases from V and 0 bases from J, leaving 12 bases between. The CDR3 sequence is CASSPVLASTDTQYF. CDR3 nucleotides: TGTGCCAGCAGCCCCGTTTTGGCTAGCACAGATACGCAGTATTTT.

The CDR3 reads CASSQDIGQKAYEQYF. CDR3 sequence (DNA): TGTGCCAGCAGCCAAGATATAGGACAGAAAGCCTACGAGCAGTACTTC. This chain joins TRBV14 and TRBJ2-7, with TRBD1 as a possible D gene (6 bases). Germline V CDR1 and CDR2: SGHDN, FVKESK. The CDR3 sequence is 16 residues long. The V gene lost 0 bases and the J gene lost 2 bases, with 14 bases spanning the gap.

This clone has at least ten counts. This chain connects TRBV7-6 to TRBJ1-5; 8 bases fit TRBD1. Trimming removed 2 bases from V and 1 base from J; junction bases left unmatched: 7. The CDR3 extends over 17 amino acids. Germline CDR1 is SGHVS and CDR2 is FNYEAQ. CDR3 DNA: TGTGCCAGCAGCTTACTCCCTCAGGGGGCCAGCAATCAGCCCCAGCATTTT. Translated: CASSLLPQGASNQPQHF. The full variable domain, with the rest looked up from reference TRBV7-6 and TRBJ1-5, is GAGVSQSPRYKVTKRGQDVALRCDPISGHVSLYWYRQALGQGPEFLTYFNYEAQQDKSGLPNDRFSAERPEGSISTLTIQRTEQRDSAMYRCASSLLPQGASNQPQHFGDGTRLSIL.

The chain couples TRBV28 to TRBJ2-1, with D perhaps TRBD1 (5 bases). The germline V gene has CDR1 MDHEN and CDR2 SYDVKM. V lost 8 bases, J lost 1 base, and 6 bases lay in between. This CDR3 is built from 12 residues. CDR3 residues: CASSGSYNEQFF. DNA of the CDR3: TGTGCCAGCTCAGGGTCCTACAATGAGCAGTTCTTC.

The sample holds one count of this clone. The CDR3 sequence is CASSGQGENGYTF. The CDR3 nucleotides are TGTGCCAGCAGCGGGCAGGGGGAGAATGGCTACACCTTC. The chain recombines TRBV7-9 with TRBJ1-2; 7 bases line up with TRBD1. Germline-derived CDR1 and CDR2 are SEHNR and FQNEAQ (reference sequence). V lost 5 bases and J lost 6; bases outside the gene matches: 6. This CDR3 has 13 amino acids.

There are a few counts of this clone. This chain links TRBV7-2 with TRBJ2-1, with 7 bases identical to TRBD2. The CDR3 runs to 14 residues. The V gene's germline CDR1 is SGHTA and CDR2 FQGNSA. The junction had 3 bases not matched to a gene; V was cut back by 0 bases and J by 7 bases. This CDR3 reads CASSLAGGINEQFF. The CDR3 DNA follows: TGTGCCAGCAGCTTAGCGGGGGGGATTAATGAGCAGTTCTTC.

The chain couples TRBV4-3 to TRBJ1-1, with 10 bases fitting TRBD1. This CDR3 spans 15 amino acids. V was clipped by 4 bases and J by 3 bases; unmatched bases: 5. Germline V gene sequence: CDR1 LGHNA, CDR2 YSLEER. CDR3 DNA sequence: TGCGCCAGCAGCCTTAGACAGGGGGCGGACACTGAAGCTTTCTTT. It codes for CASSLRQGADTEAFF.

The V call is TRBV6-1, the J call TRBJ1-5; no reliable D call. Deletions cut 9 bases from V and 5 bases from J, with 14 bases between. Germline values: CDR1 MNHNS, CDR2 SASEGT. The CDR3 totals 13 residues. The CDR3 DNA reads as TGTGCCAGTAGCGATAGGCGGGATCAGCCCCAGCATTTT. It is translated as CASSDRRDQPQHF.

A remark on this clone: One end of the junction varies from germline; a read error may be responsible. The V call is TRBV7-7, the J call TRBJ1-1, with unresolved D. This CDR3 region has 14 residues. Germline V gene data show CDR1 as SSHAT and CDR2 as FNYEAQ (reference sequence). This CDR3 reads CASSPPGGNTEASF. In nucleotides, the CDR3 is TGTGCTAGCAGCCCCCCGGGCGGGAACACTGAAGCTTCCTTT.

The CDR3 loop reads CASSLAGSLGTDTQYF. The CDR3, as DNA: TGTGCCAGCAGCTTAGCTGGCTCCCTGGGCACAGATACGCAGTATTTT. V and J are TRBV7-2 and TRBJ2-3; no definite D call. CDR1 is SGHTA and CDR2 is FQGNSA in the germline V gene. This CDR3 is 16 amino acids long. V lost 0 bases, J lost 1 base, and 11 bases lay in between.

J is TRBJ2-1 and V is TRBV29-1; 8 nucleotides line up with TRBD1. The CDR3 is 14 residues long. V shed 6 bases, J shed 6 bases, and the junction held 10 bases outside the gene matches. The germline V gene has CDR1 SQVTM and CDR2 ANQGSEA. The CDR3 region is CSVVDRERVNEQFF. CDR3 coding DNA: TGCAGCGTGGTGGACAGGGAAAGGGTCAATGAGCAGTTCTTC.

J is TRBJ2-4 and V is TRBV5-1; perhaps TRBD2 as D (7 bases). The CDR3 runs 15 residues. V dropped 7 bases and J dropped 6 bases, with 20 bases sitting between them. Germline assignment: CDR1 SGHRS and CDR2 YFSETQ. The DNA of the CDR3 is TGCGCCAGCGCCTTAGGGGGGGCGCAGGGAAACATTCAGTACTTC. As protein: CASALGGAQGNIQYF.

This rearrangement joins TRBV27 to TRBJ2-2; 8 nucleotides line up with TRBD2. This CDR3 contains 15 residues. Germline V lookup: CDR1 MNHEY, CDR2 SMNVEV (reference sequence). Trimming took 6 bases from V and 2 from J; bases not matched to a gene: 5. CDR3 loop: CASSRSGINTGELFF. The DNA for the CDR3 is TGTGCCAGCAGCCGTAGCGGGATAAACACCGGGGAGCTGTTTTTT.

V is TRBV19 and J is TRBJ2-7, with TRBD2 identical over 7 bases. Germline CDR1 LNHDA, CDR2 SQIVND (reference sequence). This CDR3 region has 14 residues. Germline trimming cut 3 bases from V and 3 bases from J; bases unmatched to any gene: 5. CDR3 in amino acids: CASSIKREGYEQYF. CDR3 nucleotide sequence: TGTGCCAGTAGTATTAAGCGGGAAGGCTACGAGCAGTACTTC. Full variable domain (outside the CDR3, taken from reference TRBV19 and TRBJ2-7): DGGITQSPKYLFRKEGQNVTLSCEQNLNHDAMYWYRQDPGQGLRLIYYSQIVNDFQKGDIAEGYSVSREKKESFPLTVTSAQKNPTAFYLCASSIKREGYEQYFGPGTRLTVT.

The V call is TRBV11-2, the J call TRBJ2-2; 13 nucleotides align to TRBD2. With V trimmed by 3 bases and J by 5 bases, 3 bases remained unmatched. This CDR3 has 16 amino acids. Germline assignment: CDR1 SGHAT and CDR2 FQNNGV. The CDR3 here is CASSLLTSGRTGELFF. CDR3 nucleotide sequence: TGTGCCAGCAGCTTGCTGACTAGCGGGAGGACCGGGGAGCTGTTTTTT.

The CDR3 loop reads CASSYSTTGTYGYTF. CDR3 DNA: TGTGCCAGCAGTTACTCGACGACAGGGACCTATGGCTACACCTTC. The V and J genes are TRBV6-5 and TRBJ1-2; 7 bases line up with TRBD1. This CDR3 is built from 15 residues. Per the germline V gene, CDR1 is MNHEY and CDR2 is SVGAGI. The V segment lost 0 bases and the J segment 4 bases; nucleotides outside the gene matches: 5.

The gene calls are TRBV4-3 and TRBJ1-1; TRBD1 matches 7 bases. The CDR3 is 15 amino acids. The V gene end was trimmed by 3 bases and the J gene end by 6 bases; junction bases not matched to a gene: 10. Looked up from germline, CDR1 is LGHNA and CDR2 is YSLEER. The CDR3 spells CASSQVGRGLSEAFF. In DNA form, the CDR3 reads TGCGCCAGCAGCCAGGTCGGGAGGGGGCTGTCTGAAGCTTTCTTT.

V usage is TRBV5-1 and J usage is TRBJ1-2; perhaps TRBD1 as D (5 bases). The CDR3 covers 15 residues. CDR1 and CDR2 from the germline V gene are SGHRS and YFSETQ. V dropped 0 bases and J dropped 3 bases, with 12 bases sitting between them. As DNA, the CDR3 is TGCGCCAGCAGCTTGGTTGGAGGGGATGACTATGGCTACACCTTC. Translation: CASSLVGGDDYGYTF.